Below are 29 T cell receptor beta chains sequenced from a single sample in a study of beta chain features in type 1 diabetes. These TCRs' antigens remain unknown. Isolated RNA was reverse transcribed in full, so expressed TCRB transcripts were sequenced. Libraries were prepared by immunoSEQ multiplex PCR; TCRdb keeps only in-frame clonotypes and omits some of them. There are nearly 700,000 clones in the sample; roughly 12% occur only once, and approximately 0.021% lies in the top ten. The study's findings and limits: People with Type 1 diabetes carried modestly yet significantly shorter TCRB CDR3s in all four CD4+ subsets.

The sample was naive CD4+ T cells from blood. These receptors were taken from a man aged 18-30 years with type 1 diabetes.

The V and J genes are TRBV9 and TRBJ2-1, with 8 bases fitting TRBD2. This CDR3 spans 15 amino acids. Germline CDR1 SGDLS, CDR2 YYNGEE. V lost 0 bases to trimming and J lost 7 bases; unmatched junction nucleotides: 6. Written as DNA, the CDR3 is TGTGCCAGCAGCGTAGACGGGGGGGTTTATAATGAGCAGTTCTTC. It specifies CASSVDGGVYNEQFF.

This clone appeared a few times. The CDR3 sequence: CASSRTGGEETQYF. In DNA, the CDR3 is TGTGCCAGCAGCCGGACAGGGGGCGAAGAGACCCAGTACTTC. This chain joins TRBV7-9 and TRBJ2-5; 11 bases are a match to TRBD1. The germline CDR1 and CDR2 sequences are SEHNR and FQNEAQ (reference sequence). J was trimmed by 3 bases and V by 5 bases; bases with no gene match: 2. The CDR3 is 14 amino acids.

Only a few counts were recorded for this clone. This rearrangement joins TRBV28 to TRBJ2-7, with 9 bases aligning to TRBD1. Germline V gene lookup returns CDR1 MDHEN and CDR2 SYDVKM. J gave up 1 base and V 4 bases, and 5 bases lay outside the gene matches. The CDR3 length is 15 residues. The CDR3 is CASSSSGTGSYEQYF. For the CDR3, the DNA is TGTGCCAGCAGTTCCTCCGGGACAGGGTCCTACGAGCAGTACTTC.

The V and J genes are TRBV7-2 and TRBJ2-2, with D possibly matching TRBD2 (5 bases). V was trimmed by 3 bases and J by 6 bases, leaving 11 bases between them. Germline-derived CDR1 and CDR2 are SGHTA and FQGNSA. The CDR3 sequence is 14 residues long. CDR3 nucleotides: TGTGCCAGCAGCTTCACTAGTGCGGCCGGGGAGCTGTTTTTT. As protein: CASSFTSAAGELFF.

The rearrangement links TRBV30 to TRBJ1-4; tentatively, D is TRBD1 (5 bases). CDR1 is GTSNPN and CDR2 is SVGIG in the germline V gene (reference sequence). Trimming shortened V by 0 bases and J by 5 bases, and 13 bases separated the two germline ends. CDR3 length: 15 amino acids. Written as DNA, the CDR3 is TGTGCCTGGAGTGTATTGCCCGGGGGGAATGAAAAACTGTTTTTT. Its translation: CAWSVLPGGNEKLFF.

The chain employs TRBV5-6 and TRBJ2-3; TRBD1 matches at 7 bases. CDR3 size: 14 residues. V shed 5 bases, J shed 6 bases, and the junction held 9 bases outside the gene matches. The germline CDR1 and CDR2 sequences are SGHDT and YYEEEE. The CDR3 loop is CASRPGQPGDTQYF. Here the CDR3 DNA reads TGTGCCAGCAGGCCGGGACAGCCAGGGGATACGCAGTATTTT.

This clone was seen only a few times. This rearrangement joins TRBV30 to TRBJ2-7; weak D call: TRBD1 (5 bases). The germline V and J ends were trimmed by 1 base and 6 bases, with 7 bases remaining between them. The CDR3 spans 11 residues. Germline CDR1 GTSNPN, CDR2 SVGIG (reference sequence). In DNA form, the CDR3 reads TGTGCCTGGAGTGGGACATTCGAGCAGTACTTC. It specifies CAWSGTFEQYF.

This chain links TRBV5-1 with TRBJ2-1; D may correspond to TRBD1 or TRBD2 (5 bases each). V was pared by 0 bases and J by 0 bases, with 10 bases between. CDR1 SGHRS and CDR2 YFSETQ come from the germline V gene. The CDR3 loop spans 16 amino acids. This CDR3 reads CASSLVPGSSYNEQFF. CDR3 DNA sequence: TGCGCCAGCAGCTTGGTTCCAGGGAGCTCCTACAATGAGCAGTTCTTC.

The J gene is TRBJ1-3, the V gene TRBV7-9; D call uncertain. Trimming cost V 9 bases and J 1 base, with 10 bases left between them. From germline, CDR1 is SEHNR and CDR2 FQNEAQ (reference sequence). The CDR3 has 13 amino acids. The CDR3 DNA follows: TGTGCCAGAGGAGGGAGTTCTGGAAACACCATATATTTT. This codes for CARGGSSGNTIYF.

This clone has more than one count but fewer than ten. The rearrangement links TRBV7-2 to TRBJ2-1; 12 bases map to TRBD1. In germline, CDR1 is SGHTA, CDR2 FQGNSA. This CDR3 is built from 14 residues. J was trimmed by 7 bases and V by 6 bases; bases with no gene match: 4. CDR3 DNA: TGTGCCAGCAGGGGGACAGGGGGCAAGAATGAGCAGTTCTTC. Translation: CASRGTGGKNEQFF.

This clone occurred a few times. V is TRBV30 and J is TRBJ1-1, with D possibly TRBD1 on 5 matching bases. Trimming cost V 5 bases and J 6 bases, with 22 bases left between them. Per germline, CDR1 GTSNPN and CDR2 SVGIG (reference sequence). The CDR3 has 15 amino acids. CDR3 in DNA: TGTGCCTGGCTCCCCTCCCCCTCCGGGGGGGCTGAAGCTTTCTTT. Amino acids: CAWLPSPSGGAEAFF.

This clone was counted only a few times. V usage is TRBV30 and J usage is TRBJ2-5, with TRBD2 matching 8 bases. The CDR3 is 12 residues long. V trimming: 7 bases; J trimming: 5 bases; junction bases outside the gene matches: 6. Germline V lookup: CDR1 GTSNPN, CDR2 SVGIG (reference sequence). The CDR3 protein is CASQRGRETQYF. The CDR3 DNA follows: TGTGCCTCACAGCGGGGGAGGGAGACCCAGTACTTC.

The table lists this clone with a few counts. The gene calls are TRBV2 and TRBJ2-3; D is uncertain. V was clipped by 1 base and J by 6 bases, with 14 bases between them. CDR3 length: 15 residues. Germline CDR1 is SNHLY and CDR2 is FYNNEI. This CDR3 reads CASSEGEPLSDTQYF. In nucleotides, the CDR3 is TGTGCCAGCAGTGAAGGGGAACCGCTCTCGGATACGCAGTATTTT.

The V and J genes are TRBV28 and TRBJ2-3; 7 bases fit TRBD1. The germline CDR1 and CDR2 sequences are MDHEN and SYDVKM. CDR3 length: 16 residues. The V and J ends lost 5 bases and 1 base, in that order; junction bases with no gene match: 9. The CDR3 sequence: CASSPGGRVGTDTQYF. CDR3 in DNA: TGTGCCAGCAGTCCAGGGGGACGTGTGGGCACAGATACGCAGTATTTT.

On this clone itself: Compared with germline, one end of the junction differs, possibly owing to a read error. V is TRBV7-7 and J is TRBJ2-5; D gene unclear. Germline CDR1 SSHAT, CDR2 FNYEAQ (reference sequence). The CDR3 has 14 amino acids. This CDR3 reads CASSLNDIPETQYF. CDR3 bases: TGTGCTAGCAGCTTAAATGACATCCCAGAGACCCAGTACTTC.

There are a few counts of this clone. This chain joins TRBV6-6 and TRBJ2-5; perhaps TRBD2 as D (5 bases). The length of the CDR3 is 14 residues. Between the trimmed V and J ends, which lost 6 bases and 5 bases, there was a span of 16 bases. The germline CDR1 and CDR2 sequences are MNHNY and SVGAGI (reference sequence). The CDR3 DNA follows: TGTGCCAGCAGAGATCCTAGCCTCCCGGAGACCCAGTACTTC. This translates into CASRDPSLPETQYF.

In the case of this clone: Different DNA sequences within this sample yield the same CDR3. This chain connects TRBV29-1 to TRBJ2-7, with unresolved D. V was shortened by 3 bases and J by 3 bases, with 6 bases between the two germline ends. The CDR3 is 11 residues long. CDR1 is SQVTM, CDR2 ANQGSEA, per germline. The CDR3 DNA follows: TGCAGCGTTGATAAGGGCTACGAGCAGTACTTC. Its translation: CSVDKGYEQYF.

In its sample, this clone was seen a few times. One end of the junction fails to match germline, which may point to a read error. V usage is TRBV5-1 and J usage is TRBJ2-7, with TRBD1 matching over 7 bases. Germline V CDR1 and CDR2: SGHRS, YFSETQ. The length of the CDR3 is 12 residues. The CDR3 protein is CASSLEGTVVSF. For the CDR3, the DNA is TGCGCCAGCAGCTTGGAAGGGACAGTCGTTAGCTTC. Full variable domain (outside the CDR3, taken from reference TRBV5-1 and TRBJ2-7): KAGVTQTPRYLIKTRGQQVTLSCSPISGHRSVSWYQQTPGQGLQFLFEYFSETQRNKGNFPGRFSGRQFSNSRSEMNVSTLELGDSALYLCASSLEGTVVSFGPGTRLTVT.

The chain uses TRBV5-6 and TRBJ1-1; the D gene is possibly TRBD1 (6 bases). The CDR3 is 15 amino acids. Germline values: CDR1 SGHDT, CDR2 YYEEEE. V shed 4 bases and J shed 8 bases, with 21 bases lying between them. CDR3 DNA sequence: TGTGCCAGCAGCCTTCCCGTACGGGACACGGGAGAAGCTTTCTTT. This sequence encodes CASSLPVRDTGEAFF.

The CDR3 bases are TGTGCCAGCAGCTTGTGGACTAGCGGGTCAGATACGCAGTATTTT. Translation gives CASSLWTSGSDTQYF. The chain combines TRBV5-4 with TRBJ2-3; TRBD2 aligns across 11 bases. Germline lookup yields CDR1 SGHNT and CDR2 YYREEE (reference sequence). The CDR3 is made up of 15 amino acids. J was trimmed by 4 bases and V by 1 base; bases with no gene match: 2. Supplemented by reference TRBV5-4 and TRBJ2-3, the full variable domain reads ETGVTQSPTHLIKTRGQQVTLRCSSQSGHNTVSWYQQALGQGPQFIFQYYREEENGRGNFPPRFSGLQFPNYSSELNVNALELDDSALYLCASSLWTSGSDTQYFGPGTRLTVL.

This chain links TRBV2 with TRBJ1-1; D gene uncertain. V lost 3 bases and J lost 3, with 14 bases in between. Germline V gives CDR1 SNHLY, CDR2 FYNNEI. This CDR3 has 15 residues. The CDR3 is CASSDQMSGDTEAFF. The CDR3 DNA reads as TGTGCCAGCAGTGATCAGATGAGTGGGGACACTGAAGCTTTCTTT.

This clone occurred a few times. The CDR3 loop reads CASSALQGAEAFF. The CDR3 nucleotides are TGTGCCAGCAGTGCGCTACAGGGGGCTGAAGCTTTCTTT. The chain is built from TRBV2 and TRBJ1-1, with 8 bases lining up with TRBD1. Germline lookup yields CDR1 SNHLY and CDR2 FYNNEI. This CDR3 comprises 13 residues. Trimming at V came to 4 bases and at J to 6 bases, leaving 4 bases not matched to a gene.

The chain's CDR3 is CASTPLWTGPAGGQETQYF. The DNA of the CDR3 is TGTGCCAGCACTCCTCTGTGGACTGGGCCAGCGGGGGGACAAGAGACCCAGTACTTC. The chain carries TRBV28 and TRBJ2-5, with 9 bases matching TRBD2. This CDR3 comprises 19 residues. Germline values: CDR1 MDHEN, CDR2 SYDVKM. The V gene end was trimmed by 7 bases and the J gene end by 2 bases; junction bases not matched to a gene: 20.

This clone was seen a few times. The V gene is TRBV5-1, the J gene TRBJ2-3; D gene ambiguous. V was cut by 0 bases and J by 3 bases, with 11 bases left in between. Germline lookup yields CDR1 SGHRS and CDR2 YFSETQ. The CDR3 is 15 amino acids. The CDR3 region has the DNA TGCGCCAGCAGCTTGGCCTTATTGGGGACAGATACGCAGTATTTT. It translates to CASSLALLGTDTQYF.

This clone was seen a few times. The chain uses TRBV23-1 and TRBJ1-1; D might be TRBD1 (6 bases). Being an ORF, TRBV23-1 has a function that is uncertain. The CDR3 has 17 amino acids. Trimming shortened V by 0 bases and J by 1 base, and 15 bases separated the two germline ends. CDR3 sequence: CASSQSTTGQGNTEAFF. CDR3 in DNA: TGCGCCAGCAGTCAATCGACGACAGGCCAGGGGAACACTGAAGCTTTCTTT.

This clone was seen more than once but under ten times. The chain links TRBV18 to TRBJ1-5, with no clear D. Germline loops: CDR1 KGHSH, CDR2 LQKENI. The CDR3 length is 13 residues. The V end lost 1 base, the J end lost 8 bases, and 9 bases lay between the germline ends. The CDR3 DNA reads TGTGCCAGCTCACCACGACGGGAGGAGCCCCAGCATTTT. Its translation: CASSPRREEPQHF.

This clone was seen a handful of times. The chain couples TRBV6-5 to TRBJ2-5; possible D gene TRBD2, 7 bases. Germline V CDR1 and CDR2: MNHEY, SVGAGI. V lost 4 bases and J 4 bases, leaving 13 bases between the germline ends. The CDR3 is made up of 14 amino acids. The CDR3 region is CASSLGGPPETQYF. The CDR3 region has the DNA TGTGCCAGCAGTTTGGGGGGGCCACCAGAGACCCAGTACTTC.

J is TRBJ1-4 and V is TRBV11-2; D possibly corresponds to TRBD1 (6 bases). V lost 5 bases to trimming and J lost 4 bases, with 8 bases between them. The CDR3 consists of 13 residues. Germline values: CDR1 SGHAT, CDR2 FQNNGV. The CDR3 sequence: CASSQGINEKLFF. CDR3 DNA sequence: TGTGCCAGCAGCCAGGGGATTAATGAAAAACTGTTTTTT.

V is TRBV29-1 and J is TRBJ1-2, with TRBD1 as a possible D gene (5 bases). In germline, CDR1 is SQVTM, CDR2 ANQGSEA. V gave up 3 bases and J gave up 8 bases, with 19 bases separating them. CDR3 size: 14 residues. For the CDR3, the DNA is TGCAGCGTTGAGGGGCAGGTCCTGAGTGGGGGCTACACCTTC. Translating it yields CSVEGQVLSGGYTF. Filled out from reference TRBV29-1 and TRBJ1-2, the complete variable domain reads SAVISQKPSRDICQRGTSLTIQCQVDSQVTMMFWYRQQPGQSLTLIATANQGSEATYESGFVIDKFPISRPNLTFSTLTVSNMSPEDSSIYLCSVEGQVLSGGYTFGSGTRLTVV.